The source of this T cell receptor beta chain is a study of blood T cell repertoires in COVID-19 (dated by TCRdb to the early 2020s). Turning to the overall study: Samples from collaborators originated in the United States, Italy and Spain and spanned both the acute and convalescent phases of COVID-19. Where available, HLA class I and class II types were obtained from metadata supplied by the sample provider rather than from assay-based typing. Subjects who had been exposed to COVID-19, were actively infected with it, or had recovered from it provided the deeply sampled blood TCRbeta repertoires that made up the dataset. The material from the prospective study consisted of cDNA or gDNA derived from T cells, B-cell-depleted T cells, or PBMCs. Samples were obtained from the ongoing ImmuneRACE study (first 160 participants) and from 1,000 to 1,500 subjects provided by 6 global collaborators. A de-identified subject ID, COVID-19 status, age in years and sex were almost always included in the sample metadata. A freely available public database, intended as a resource for researchers studying the immune response to SARS-CoV-2, is where the repertoires were released. General study outcomes and caveats: The quantity of clinical and demographic metadata differed by source and by participant and was supplied without curation.

In the prospective study, participants were roughly 18 to 90 years old, resided in 20 to 30 geographic areas of the United States, and were enrolled through a virtual design. In the prospective study, cohorts were assigned on the basis of participant-reported clinical history obtained from a screening survey and a study questionnaire. Recovered participants in ImmuneRACE Cohort 3 were defined by two consecutive negative NP/OP PCR tests, clearance by a healthcare professional, or resolution of symptoms. Each participant in the prospective study had whole blood, serum and a nasopharyngeal or oropharyngeal swab collected by mobile phlebotomists. Participants in the prospective study had the option to provide additional blood draws and questionnaires over a 2-month period. Before DNA extraction, prospective study blood samples were shipped either frozen or at room temperature. From the cysteine through the phenylalanine, the CDR3 covers 16 amino acids. The CDR3 DNA has 48 bases and is translated from base 1. The junction carries 9 bases between V and J, which are trimmed by 0 bases and 1 base respectively. The germline V gene sets CDR1 to MNHEY and CDR2 to SVGEGT.

TCRbeta CDR3 regions were amplified from genomic DNA using the immunoSEQ Assay, a bias-controlled multiplex PCR. For the original study's pipeline: Nucleated cell counts per sample were estimated from amplification of reference gene primers within the assay. To quantify the absolute abundance of each unique TCRbeta CDR3 rearrangement, sequence reads were collapsed and filtered. For each sample, productive Simpson clonality was calculated by taking the square root of Simpson's diversity index across productive rearrangements. Here the immuneACCESS table is served through TCRdb, limited to in-frame sequences with V and J called. Missing clones are a known gap in these copies; in checked studies unresolved V genes cover under half, and the rest lacks a known reason. V, J and clone size are taken as reported in that table, and D and trimming were inferred from the DNA itself. The sample profile shows under 200,000 clones; about 90% of them were found once. The ten largest clones take up approximately 8% of the sample.

Remarks on this clone: The target of this receptor is not known. No quality values exist for individual bases; no much larger clone is one base distant.

Material for sequencing was PBMCs or T cells enriched from blood (not recorded which). The sequence was collected from a woman between 18 and 30 years old who had recovered from COVID-19. Rearrangement joined TRBV6-2 or TRBV6-3 to TRBJ2-2; no D gene call is confident. The CDR3 region: CASSYSPQMNTGELFF. The nucleotides are TGTGCCAGCAGTTACTCTCCTCAGATGAACACCGGGGAGCTGTTTTTT.